The entry below describes one T cell receptor (beta chain). The CDR3 spans 14 residues. V dropped 6 bases and J dropped 9; count of bases not matched to a gene: 11. The germline gives CDR1 SGHAT, CDR2 FQNNGV. The protocol was immunoSEQ multiplex PCR, while the TCRdb copy is restricted to in-frame clones and leaves out a portion. The repertoire holds about 68,000 clones, 95% to 97% seen once, with under 0.3% in the top ten. These data are taken from a study of technical replicates of blood from four donors. The source of this sequence is a human donor in good health. The rearrangement uses TRBV11-2 and TRBJ2-1; 7 nucleotides line up with TRBD2. The specimen was T cells isolated from PBMCs. The CDR3 is CASSLSGTNSEQFF. The CDR3 DNA reads as TGTGCCAGCAGTTTATCCGGGACTAATAGTGAGCAGTTCTTC.